A single sample gave rise to the 9 T cell receptor beta chains below, sequenced in a study of shared clonotypes between healthy human individuals. This table comes from immunoSEQ multiplex PCR, and its TCRdb copy is limited to in-frame clones, with some not included. The sample holds 100,000 or so clones, under 70% seen once. The sample comprised memory CD8+ T cells sorted from blood. As for subset: CD45RO+ cells pooled with CCR7-negative TemRA cells. The receptors were gathered from a woman between 25 and 40 years old in good health.

The V gene is TRBV5-1, the J gene TRBJ2-6; 8 nucleotides align to TRBD1. This CDR3 is 17 amino acids long. Germline CDR1 and CDR2: SGHRS and YFSETQ. V dropped 6 bases and J dropped 0; count of bases not matched to a gene: 8. The DNA of the CDR3 is TGCGCCAGCATTAGCGGACAGGGCGACTCTGGGGCCAACGTCCTGACTTTC. Amino acid sequence: CASISGQGDSGANVLTF.

This clone has only a few counts. This chain links TRBV29-1 with TRBJ2-1; 12 bases match TRBD1. The CDR3 is 16 amino acids. Germline values: CDR1 SQVTM, CDR2 ANQGSEA. Trimming took 4 bases from V and 7 from J; bases not matched to a gene: 11. CDR3: CSVVLGDRGQWNEQFF. CDR3 DNA: TGCAGCGTTGTCCTAGGGGACAGGGGGCAGTGGAATGAGCAGTTCTTC.

The genes are TRBV5-6 and TRBJ2-5; no reliable D call. V was clipped by 1 base and J by 2 bases, with 21 bases between them. The germline V gene encodes CDR1 SGHDT and CDR2 YYEEEE. The CDR3 length is 18 residues. CDR3 sequence: CASSLTFYPLQRQETQYF. In DNA, the CDR3 is TGTGCCAGCAGCTTGACATTTTACCCCCTCCAACGACAAGAGACCCAGTACTTC.

The chain couples TRBV15 to TRBJ2-7, with 9 nucleotides matching TRBD2. After removal of 8 bases from V and 4 bases from J, the junction contained 6 bases not matched to a gene. The CDR3 is made up of 13 amino acids. Germline CDR1 reads LNHNV; CDR2 reads YYDKDF (reference sequence). As DNA, the CDR3 is TGTGCCACCGGAGCGGGAGGAGGGTACGAGCAGTACTTC. It is translated as CATGAGGGYEQYF.

This sequence joins TRBV29-1 and TRBJ2-5; 9 bases fit TRBD1. The J call may be mistaken, given a closer DNA end match to TRBJ2-7. The CDR3 is 13 amino acids. Germline-derived CDR1 and CDR2 are SQVTM and ANQGSEA. CDR3 loop: CSVVMDRGYEQYF. In DNA form, the CDR3 reads TGCAGCGTTGTAATGGACAGGGGCTACGAGCAGTACTTC.

The J gene is TRBJ1-2, the V gene TRBV7-2; the D gene is possibly TRBD1 (5 bases). Per the germline V gene, CDR1 is SGHTA and CDR2 is FQGNSA. This CDR3 contains 12 residues. V gave up 2 bases and J gave up 8 bases, with 9 bases separating them. CDR3 nucleotides: TGTGCCAGCAGCTTATACGGGGCGGGCTACACCTTC. It yields the protein CASSLYGAGYTF.

This chain connects TRBV21-1 to TRBJ1-5. TRBV21-1 is designated a pseudogene. The CDR3 is 16 residues long. The CDR3 spells CASSKERGRSNQPQHF. CDR3 coding DNA: TGTGCCAGCAGCAAAGAACGGGGGAGGAGCAATCAGCCCCAGCATTTT.

The V call is TRBV5-1, the J call TRBJ1-1, with D perhaps matching TRBD1 (5 bases). V gave up 2 bases and J gave up 6 bases, with 17 bases separating them. Germline values: CDR1 SGHRS, CDR2 YFSETQ. There are 15 residues in the CDR3. This CDR3 reads CASSFDRDGGAEAFF. DNA of the CDR3: TGCGCCAGCAGCTTTGACCGGGACGGGGGTGCTGAAGCTTTCTTT. The variable domain in full, with the rest retrieved from reference TRBV5-1 and TRBJ1-1, is KAGVTQTPRYLIKTRGQQVTLSCSPISGHRSVSWYQQTPGQGLQFLFEYFSETQRNKGNFPGRFSGRQFSNSRSEMNVSTLELGDSALYLCASSFDRDGGAEAFFGQGTRLTVV.

The V call is TRBV27, the J call TRBJ1-5; D call uncertain. V lost 5 bases to trimming and J lost 5 bases, with 10 bases between them. Germline CDR1 MNHEY, CDR2 SMNVEV (reference sequence). CDR3 length: 13 amino acids. DNA for the CDR3: TGTGCCAGCAGTACATCCCGTGATCAGCCCCAGCATTTT. It translates to CASSTSRDQPQHF.